Shown below are 30 T cell receptor beta chains from a single sample sequenced in a study of blood T cell repertoires in COVID-19. Clones were read by immunoSEQ multiplex PCR, and TCRdb kept only the in-frame ones, dropping some. The sample includes approximately 12,000 clones, nearly 95% of them seen just once. The sequenced sample was peripheral blood. All receptors derive from a woman between 65 and 79 years old with active COVID-19.

The V gene is TRBV5-1, the J gene TRBJ2-7; possibly TRBD2 for D (6 bases). V was clipped by 3 bases and J by 4 bases, with 20 bases between them. The CDR3 is 16 amino acids. CDR1 is SGHRS, CDR2 YFSETQ, per germline. In DNA, the CDR3 is TGCGCCAGCAGCTCCCAAATGGAGGGAGGAGGGTACGAGCAGTACTTC. This translates into CASSSQMEGGGYEQYF.

This clone is termed medium-sized. One end of the junction is discordant with germline, which a read error may explain. V and J are TRBV7-7 and TRBJ2-7, with 7 bases that match TRBD2. This CDR3 has 12 residues. The germline CDR1 and CDR2 sequences are SSHAT and FNYEAQ (reference sequence). CDR3 region: CASSSSSGEQYF. CDR3 coding DNA: TGTGCTAGCAGCTCTTCTAGCGGAGAGCAGTACTTC.

The table lists this clone with a few counts. The genes are TRBV4-3 and TRBJ2-5; 14 bases are a match to TRBD2. This CDR3 spans 16 amino acids. Trimming removed 1 base from V and 7 bases from J; junction bases left unmatched: 5. The V gene's germline CDR1 is LGHNA and CDR2 YSLEER. CDR3 region: CASSQGLAGGPVTQYF. The CDR3 DNA follows: TGCGCCAGCAGCCAAGGACTAGCGGGAGGGCCAGTGACCCAGTACTTC.

The chain recombines TRBV19 with TRBJ2-7; 11 positions agree with TRBD2. From germline, CDR1 is LNHDA and CDR2 SQIVND (reference sequence). This CDR3 comprises 15 residues. V lost 7 bases to trimming and J lost 2 bases; unmatched junction nucleotides: 7. The CDR3 DNA reads as TGTGCCAGTAAAAAACTAGCGGGAGACGCCTACGAGCAGTACTTC. Translating it yields CASKKLAGDAYEQYF. Based on the CDR3 plus reference TRBV19 and TRBJ2-7, the full variable domain is DGGITQSPKYLFRKEGQNVTLSCEQNLNHDAMYWYRQDPGQGLRLIYYSQIVNDFQKGDIAEGYSVSREKKESFPLTVTSAQKNPTAFYLCASKKLAGDAYEQYFGPGTRLTVT.

The chain combines TRBV27 with TRBJ2-7; 9 bases line up with TRBD1. The germline CDR1 and CDR2 sequences are MNHEY and SMNVEV (reference sequence). Trimming at V came to 4 bases and at J to 4 bases, leaving 8 bases not matched to a gene. There are 15 residues in the CDR3. The CDR3, as DNA: TGTGCCAGCAGTTCGGCCGGGACAGGGAGTTACGAGCAGTACTTC. The encoded protein is CASSSAGTGSYEQYF.

The chain couples TRBV6-5 to TRBJ1-6; no clear D. Germline CDR1 reads MNHEY; CDR2 reads SVGAGI. The CDR3 is 13 residues long. V lost 6 bases and J 7 bases, leaving 10 bases between the germline ends. CDR3 coding DNA: TGTGCCAGCAGCGACCGAGGGAATTCACCCCTCCACTTT. Its protein product is CASSDRGNSPLHF.

This chain joins TRBV6-5 and TRBJ2-7; 9 nucleotides agree with TRBD2. The germline CDR1 and CDR2 sequences are MNHEY and SVGAGI. CDR3 length: 15 amino acids. V was clipped by 1 base and J by 2 bases; unmatched bases: 3. The CDR3 nucleotides read TGTGCCAGCAGTTACTTGGCTAGCGGGGCCTACGAGCAGTACTTC. Protein sequence: CASSYLASGAYEQYF.

This chain links TRBV7-2 with TRBJ1-6; possible D gene TRBD1, 5 bases. The CDR3 is made up of 17 amino acids. V shed 3 bases and J shed 0 bases, with 12 bases lying between them. In germline, CDR1 is SGHTA, CDR2 FQGNSA. The CDR3 is CASSFGGLSSYNSPLHF. The CDR3 bases are TGTGCCAGCAGCTTCGGGGGACTGAGCTCCTATAATTCACCCCTCCACTTT.

This clone was counted once. The genes are TRBV2 and TRBJ1-1, with 8 bases identical to TRBD1. The CDR3 consists of 14 residues. Germline V lookup: CDR1 SNHLY, CDR2 FYNNEI. Unmatched junction bases numbered 10, after V lost 8 bases and J lost 5 bases. The DNA for the CDR3 is TGTGCCAGCCCCTCGGACAGGGAAGGTACTGAAGCTTTCTTT. Translating gives CASPSDREGTEAFF.

The V call is TRBV18, the J call TRBJ1-3; D not resolved. Germline assignment: CDR1 KGHSH and CDR2 LQKENI. This CDR3 region has 15 residues. V lost 1 base and J lost 0, with 7 bases in between. The DNA for the CDR3 is TGTGCCAGCTCACCACTCCAGGACTCTGGAAACACCATATATTTT. Translated, it gives CASSPLQDSGNTIYF. The variable domain in full, completed from reference TRBV18 and TRBJ1-3, reads NAGVMQNPRHLVRRRGQEARLRCSPMKGHSHVYWYRQLPEEGLKFMVYLQKENIIDESGMPKERFSAEFPKEGPSILRIQQVVRGDSAAYFCASSPLQDSGNTIYFGEGSWLTVV.

The chain links TRBV2 to TRBJ2-3, with D possibly matching TRBD2 (6 bases). Trimming took 3 bases from V and 3 from J, leaving 16 bases between them. The V gene's germline CDR1 is SNHLY and CDR2 FYNNEI. This CDR3 is built from 16 residues. The CDR3 sequence: CASSEGGAGSTDTQYF. As DNA, the CDR3 is TGTGCCAGCAGTGAGGGAGGTGCAGGGAGTACAGATACGCAGTATTTT.

This chain connects TRBV6-1 to TRBJ2-2, with TRBD2 matching 12 bases. In germline, CDR1 is MNHNS, CDR2 SASEGT. Trimming removed 2 bases from V and 6 bases from J; junction bases left unmatched: 7. CDR3 length: 17 residues. This CDR3 is CASSEQLAGGPAGELFF. The CDR3, as DNA: TGTGCCAGCAGTGAACAACTAGCGGGAGGACCGGCCGGGGAGCTGTTTTTT.

CDR3 residues: CASSLSVLSYEQYF. In DNA form, the CDR3 reads TGTGCCAGCAGCCTTAGCGTCCTTTCCTACGAGCAGTACTTC. This chain links TRBV11-3 with TRBJ2-7, with D possibly TRBD2 on 5 matching bases. The CDR3 length is 14 residues. V shed 5 bases and J shed 1 base, with 12 bases lying between them. The germline V gene has CDR1 SGHNT and CDR2 YENEEA.

The chain joins TRBV2 to TRBJ2-2; 14 bases map to TRBD2. This CDR3 is built from 16 residues. The trim removed 6 bases at V and 3 bases at J, leaving 3 bases unmatched. Germline lookup yields CDR1 SNHLY and CDR2 FYNNEI. The CDR3 nucleotides read TGTGCCAGCAGGGAGACTAGCGGGAGGGACACCGGGGAGCTGTTTTTT. Encoded protein: CASRETSGRDTGELFF.

The gene calls are TRBV12-3 or TRBV12-4 and TRBJ2-3; D is undetermined. Trimming left V 4 bases short and J 4 bases short, with 6 bases between. The CDR3 contains 12 residues. CDR3 nucleotides: TGTGCCAGCAGTTCCCGGGCAGATACGCAGTATTTT. This sequence encodes CASSSRADTQYF.

V gene TRBV19 combines with J gene TRBJ1-2; 7 bases are a match to TRBD1. The CDR3 spans 15 residues. V shed 3 bases, J shed 4 bases, and the junction held 8 bases outside the gene matches. Germline V CDR1 and CDR2: LNHDA, SQIVND (reference sequence). This CDR3 reads CASSILGRQGYGYTF. The DNA of the CDR3 is TGTGCCAGTAGTATTTTAGGGCGACAGGGCTATGGCTACACCTTC.

V gene TRBV4-3 combines with J gene TRBJ2-1; D might be TRBD1 (7 bases). Trimming shortened V by 4 bases and J by 7 bases, and 14 bases separated the two germline ends. The CDR3 totals 14 residues. From germline, CDR1 is LGHNA and CDR2 YSLEER. CDR3 in DNA: TGCGCCAGCAGCCTCCAGGGGGGTGTGAATGAGCAGTTCTTC. Translating gives CASSLQGGVNEQFF.

The chain links TRBV12-3 or TRBV12-4 to TRBJ2-7; 12 positions match TRBD2. CDR3 length: 13 amino acids. J was trimmed by 5 bases and V by 6 bases; bases with no gene match: 2. CDR3 coding DNA: TGTGCCAGCAGACTAGCGGGAGGCCACGAGCAGTACTTC. This codes for CASRLAGGHEQYF.

This clone was picked up one time. The chain combines TRBV5-4 with TRBJ2-5; D perhaps matches TRBD1 (5 bases). The germline V gene has CDR1 SGHNT and CDR2 YYREEE (reference sequence). With 1 base removed from V and 5 bases from J, the gap between germline ends came to 18 bases. This CDR3 has 16 amino acids. In nucleotides, the CDR3 is TGTGCCAGCAGCTTGACCAACGTACGGAAGGGGGAGACCCAGTACTTC. Its translation: CASSLTNVRKGETQYF.

DNA for the CDR3: TGTGCCAGCAGTTTAGGGTCGGGCCGCGGGTTCAATCAGCCCCAGCATTTT. Translated: CASSLGSGRGFNQPQHF. The rearrangement links TRBV27 to TRBJ1-5; D unclear. CDR3 length: 17 residues. Germline lookup yields CDR1 MNHEY and CDR2 SMNVEV (reference sequence). The V end lost 2 bases, the J end lost 3 bases, and 17 bases lay between the germline ends.

This chain uses TRBV11-3 with TRBJ1-1; TRBD1 is a possible D gene (6 bases). The V gene lost 1 base and the J gene lost 5 bases, with 20 bases spanning the gap. The CDR3 is made up of 17 amino acids. Germline V lookup: CDR1 SGHNT, CDR2 YENEEA. The CDR3 coding sequence is TGTGCCAGCAGCTTAGTCGGTCTCGGCAGGGGCTTAACTGAAGCTTTCTTT. It yields the protein CASSLVGLGRGLTEAFF.

This rearrangement joins TRBV27 to TRBJ2-1; D is undetermined. V lost 3 bases and J 3 bases, leaving 6 bases between the germline ends. CDR3 length: 13 amino acids. Germline CDR1 reads MNHEY; CDR2 reads SMNVEV (reference sequence). Here the CDR3 DNA reads TGTGCCAGCAGTTTGCGGCTCTACAATGAGCAGTTCTTC. Translated, it gives CASSLRLYNEQFF.

V gene TRBV4-1 combines with J gene TRBJ2-1, with 10 positions matching TRBD2. The V segment lost 0 bases and the J segment 3 bases; nucleotides outside the gene matches: 8. The germline V gene has CDR1 MGHRA and CDR2 YSYEKL. The CDR3 sequence is 18 residues long. This CDR3 reads CASSQEAAGTSDYNEQFF. CDR3 nucleotide sequence: TGCGCCAGCAGCCAAGAAGCGGCCGGGACTAGCGACTACAATGAGCAGTTCTTC.

CDR3 coding DNA: TGTGCCAGCAGCGTAGATGGCACCCCCCAGCCCCAGCATTTT. Its translation: CASSVDGTPQPQHF. The chain carries TRBV9 and TRBJ1-5; D is uncertain. Trimming cost V 0 bases and J 7 bases, with 11 bases left between them. This CDR3 region has 14 residues. The germline V gene has CDR1 SGDLS and CDR2 YYNGEE.

V is TRBV3-1 (or the pseudogene TRBV3-2) and J is TRBJ2-2, with D possibly TRBD1 on 5 matching bases. The CDR3 is 16 residues long. In germline, CDR1 is LGHDT, CDR2 YNNKEL (reference sequence). The V end was cut by 1 base, the J end by 7 bases, with 16 bases between. CDR3 region: CASSQGPLGAGGELFF. The CDR3 coding sequence is TGTGCCAGCAGCCAAGGGCCCCTAGGGGCTGGCGGGGAGCTGTTTTTT.

This clone was counted a few times. The rearrangement uses TRBV3-1 (or the pseudogene TRBV3-2) and TRBJ1-5, with D possibly matching TRBD1 (6 bases). Between the trimmed V and J ends, which lost 1 base and 4 bases, there was a span of 8 bases. In germline, CDR1 is LGHDT, CDR2 YNNKEL (reference sequence). The CDR3 covers 14 residues. CDR3 nucleotides: TGTGCCAGCAGCCAAGGAACAGGGAATCAGCCCCAGCATTTT. This sequence encodes CASSQGTGNQPQHF.

The J gene is TRBJ2-2, the V gene TRBV7-6, with TRBD2 matching 7 bases. The ends lost 0 bases at V and 4 bases at J; junction bases unmatched: 5. Germline CDR1 and CDR2: SGHVS and FNYEAQ. This CDR3 has 16 residues. CDR3 protein: CASSLAGGVSTGELFF. The DNA of the CDR3 is TGTGCCAGCAGCTTAGCGGGAGGGGTGAGCACCGGGGAGCTGTTTTTT.

The chain couples TRBV18 to TRBJ1-1, with 8 bases that match TRBD1. V lost 6 bases to trimming and J lost 5 bases; unmatched junction nucleotides: 14. The CDR3 spans 16 residues. The germline V gene has CDR1 KGHSH and CDR2 LQKENI. Here the CDR3 DNA reads TGTGCCAGCTCGCAAGGGCAGGGGGCCAGGGGGACTGAAGCTTTCTTT. Its protein is CASSQGQGARGTEAFF.

V usage is TRBV3-1 (or the pseudogene TRBV3-2) and J usage is TRBJ2-7; 11 nucleotides line up with TRBD2. CDR3 length equals 15 residues. The germline V gene has CDR1 LGHDT and CDR2 YNNKEL (reference sequence). V trimming: 5 bases; J trimming: 7 bases; junction bases outside the gene matches: 10. CDR3 protein: CASSSGTSGGGEQYF. The CDR3 nucleotides are TGTGCCAGCAGCTCTGGGACTAGCGGCGGAGGGGAGCAGTACTTC.

CDR3 sequence (DNA): TGTGCCAGCAGTTTAATGGGACTAGCGGGAGTCAGTGAGCAGTTCTTC. Amino acid sequence: CASSLMGLAGVSEQFF. V is TRBV28 and J is TRBJ2-1; 14 nucleotides line up with TRBD2. The CDR3 spans 16 residues. The germline V gene encodes CDR1 MDHEN and CDR2 SYDVKM. V gave up 2 bases and J gave up 9 bases; unmatched junction bases: 6.